These T cell receptor beta chains were read from a single sample in a study of T cell repertoires in cytomegalovirus infection. TCRdb re-derived calls from the reads in MiXCR, one entry per CDR3 protein. The sample holds a few hundred thousand distinct CDR3 sequences; about 15% are singletons and the top ten take roughly 50%. The specimen sequenced was CD8+ T cells from PBMCs. The source of these receptors is a human donor in good health (CMV status not recorded). Some clones in this sample may be carry-over from other donors' samples. Each CDR3 is given with its conserved first and last residue. Fields, in order: clone size, J gene, V gene, D gene, CDR3 DNA, CDR3 protein. A D gene is named only where the DNA matches it firmly. Clone size, where shown, is once, few, many, or a class for clones that have expanded.

.,TRBJ2-5,TRBV28,TRBD1,TGTGCCAGCAGTGGGCCCGGGACAGGTTCCTTACTACAAGAGACCCAGTACTTC,CASSGPGTGSLLQETQYF
.,TRBJ2-3,TRBV24-1,TRBD2,TGTGCCACCAGTGCCTGGCGGGGGGGCACAGATACGCAGTATTTT,CATSAWRGGTDTQYF
few,TRBJ2-3,TRBV6-5,.,TGTGCCAGCAGCGACGGTAATACGCAGTATTTT,CASSDGNTQYF
.,TRBJ1-1,TRBV6-2/TRBV6-3,.,TGTGCCAGCAGTTACTGGAGAGGCAACACTGAAGCTTTCTTT,CASSYWRGNTEAFF
few,TRBJ2-1,TRBV6-2/TRBV6-3,TRBD2,TGTGCCAGCAGTTTCGGGGGGGCACGCAATGAGCAGTTCTTC,CASSFGGARNEQFF
many,TRBJ2-2,TRBV12-3/TRBV12-4,.,TGTGCCAGCAGTTTACCCACCGGAACCGGGGAGCTGTTTTTT,CASSLPTGTGELFF
.,TRBJ2-1,TRBV15,.,TGTGCCACCAGCAGAGGTAGTCAGATTTACAATGAGCAGTTCTTC,CATSRGSQIYNEQFF
many,TRBJ2-7,TRBV4-1,TRBD1,TGCGCCAGCAGCCAAGCAGGGGGCGACGAGCAGTACTTC,CASSQAGGDEQYF
.,TRBJ2-2,TRBV5-5,.,TGTGCCAGCATCGATCCGGCGGACGGATACACCGGGGAGCTGTTTTTT,CASIDPADGYTGELFF
many,TRBJ2-6,TRBV7-9,TRBD1,TGTGCCAGCAGCTTACCCCATTCAACAGGGGTCGGGGCCAACGTCCTGACTTTC,CASSLPHSTGVGANVLTF
few,TRBJ2-7,TRBV7-9,.,TGTGCCAGCAGCTTAGGCGGAGGGACTCACGAGCAGTACTTC,CASSLGGGTHEQYF
few,TRBJ2-7,TRBV2,.,TGTGCCAGCAGTGATGAAGGGAATCTCGACGAGCAGTACTTC,CASSDEGNLDEQYF
.,TRBJ2-5,TRBV28,.,TGTGCGTTGGGCGGGGCGTACCAAGAGACCCAGTACTTC,CALGGAYQETQYF
many,TRBJ1-2,TRBV7-9,TRBD1,TGTGCCAGCAGTTCGGGACAGGTGTTTGGCTACACCTTC,CASSSGQVFGYTF
few,TRBJ2-3,TRBV19,.,TGTGCCAGTAGTCCCCGGGAGAGTCTCACAGATACGCAGTATTTT,CASSPRESLTDTQYF
.,TRBJ1-2,TRBV12-5,TRBD1,TGTGCTAGTGTCCCTTCGACAGGGGGGAAGGGGTATGGCTACACCTTC,CASVPSTGGKGYGYTF
.,TRBJ2-7,TRBV2,TRBD1,TGTGCCAGCACTTATGACAGGGCCGACGAGCAGTACTTC,CASTYDRADEQYF
.,TRBJ2-1,TRBV6-6,.,TGTGCCAGCGGGGGGGGGCTTATGATCGGTGAGCAGTTCTTC,CASGGGLMIGEQFF
many,TRBJ1-4,TRBV7-6,.,TGTGCCAGCAGCTTAGAAGTCAGTTCGAATGAAAAACTGTTTTTT,CASSLEVSSNEKLFF
.,TRBJ1-1,TRBV29-1,.,TGCAGCGCCTCTGCCAACAGCGCTCTGAACACTGAAGCTTTCTTT,CSASANSALNTEAFF
.,TRBJ2-5,TRBV10-3,TRBD2,TGTGCCATCAAACTAGCGGGGGGGCAACAAGAGACCCAGTACTTC,CAIKLAGGQQETQYF
many,TRBJ1-5,TRBV12-3/TRBV12-4,TRBD1,TGTGCCAGCAGTTCCCAGGGGGCAAATAGTCGTCAGCCCCAGCATTTT,CASSSQGANSRQPQHF
.,TRBJ2-7,TRBV7-9,TRBD1,TGTGCCAGCAGCTCCACGAGTCACAGGGGGCAGTACGAGCAGTACTTC,CASSSTSHRGQYEQYF
many,TRBJ2-1,TRBV20-1,.,TGCAGTGCTAGATCGCCTGGCGACTACAATGAGCAGTTCTTC,CSARSPGDYNEQFF
few,TRBJ1-1,TRBV4-1,.,TGCGCCAGCAGCCAAGCGACCATAGGGGGGTTGAACACTGAAGCTTTCTTT,CASSQATIGGLNTEAFF
.,TRBJ2-1,TRBV5-6,.,TGTGCCAGCAGCTTTACGGCCGTGGGCAGGTACAATGAGCAGTTCTTC,CASSFTAVGRYNEQFF
few,TRBJ2-1,TRBV19,.,TGTGCCAGTAACGAGGTACCTACTAGTTACAATGAGCAGTTCTTC,CASNEVPTSYNEQFF
many,TRBJ2-4,TRBV7-2,.,TGTGCCAGCAGCTTAGCGCTTGGGTCGAACATTCAGTACTTC,CASSLALGSNIQYF
many,TRBJ2-1,TRBV27,TRBD2,TGTGCCAGCGTTCGGGAGCGGGGGGGCCAAAATGAGCAGTTCTTC,CASVRERGGQNEQFF
few,TRBJ2-4,TRBV28,.,TGTGCCAGCAGTTTAGGGACACGGACCAAAAACATTCAGTACTTC,CASSLGTRTKNIQYF
.,TRBJ2-1,TRBV7-7,.,TGTGCTAGCTCTCTTCGTTTCGGCAATGAGCAGTTCTTC,CASSLRFGNEQFF
many,TRBJ2-4,TRBV4-3,TRBD2,TGCGCCAGCAGCCTCGGGACTAGCGGGGGGGCCAAAAACATTCAGTACTTC,CASSLGTSGGAKNIQYF
few,TRBJ2-1,TRBV6-2/TRBV6-3,.,TGTGCCAGCAGTACCCCGGGGCTGCCCAATGAGCAGTTCTTC,CASSTPGLPNEQFF
.,TRBJ2-3,TRBV10-2,.,TGCGCCAGCAGTGATTGGGGGGATACAGATACGCAGTATTTT,CASSDWGDTDTQYF
.,TRBJ2-7,TRBV20-1,.,TGCAGTGCTAGAGCCGGGCTTCCCTACGAGCAGTACTTC,CSARAGLPYEQYF
.,TRBJ2-5,TRBV6-2/TRBV6-3,TRBD2,TGTGCCAGCAGTTACATACTAGCGGGAGGCGCGGAGACCCAGTACTTC,CASSYILAGGAETQYF
few,TRBJ2-5,TRBV10-3,TRBD1,TGTGCCATCAGTGAGTCGGACAGGAGGCGGGCGGAGACCCAGTACTTC,CAISESDRRRAETQYF
.,TRBJ2-5,TRBV7-8,.,TGTGCCAGCAGCCCAATGACGAACCAAGAGACCCAGTACTTC,CASSPMTNQETQYF
.,TRBJ2-1,TRBV29-1,TRBD1,TGCAGCGTTGTGGGGGTCAGGGGGCAAAAAAGTTACAATGAGCAGTTCTTC,CSVVGVRGQKSYNEQFF
many,TRBJ1-5,TRBV6-6,.,TGTGCCAGCACCAGCCTACGGGGTAGCAATCAGCCCCAGCATTTT,CASTSLRGSNQPQHF